This T cell receptor (beta chain) comes out of a study of shared clonotypes between healthy human individuals. General study results and limits: Four donors shared about 4.8% of their naive CD4 clonotypes.

Unmatched junction bases numbered 5, after V lost 5 bases and J lost 5 bases. This CDR3 comprises 15 residues. Per germline, CDR1 SGHVS and CDR2 FQNEAQ. The assay was run at deep level. Genomic DNA of every subset was divided equally among multiple immunoSEQ plates. Some clones are missing from TCRdb's copy, which holds only in-frame ones; the method was immunoSEQ multiplex PCR. The sample includes about 2.2 million clones, 90% to 95% of them seen just once. A word on this clone: Its antigen remains unknown.

Positive CCR7 selection of CD45RO-negative cells yielded the naive CD8 cells, and terminally differentiated effector memory CD45RA+ cells were excluded. The V call is TRBV7-8, the J call TRBJ2-7; 14 bases fit TRBD2. The sample taken for sequencing was naive CD8+ T cells from PBMCs. The clonotype was recovered from a man aged 18 to 35 in good health. Some clones in this sample may be carry-over from other donors' samples. CDR3 sequence: CASSIGLAGGDEQYF. The CDR3 DNA is TGTGCCAGCAGCATCGGACTAGCGGGAGGCGACGAGCAGTACTTC.